These 18 T cell receptor beta chains originate from one sample sequenced in a study of Ad26.COV2.S vaccination and SARS-CoV-2 variants (dated by TCRdb to the early 2020s). Sample treatment or condition, as interpreted from the label and publication: roughly 19 received Ad26.COV2.S at low or high dose, single or two shots; roughly five received placebo; per-sample allocation not given. For vaccine and placebo recipients, the sequenced repertoires came from samples collected on day 63 after the first injection. Receptor amplification or capture employed the immunoSEQ multiplex PCR assay. Sourced from immuneACCESS, this table was stored by TCRdb with only in-frame sequences that have V and J called. A share of the clones is absent; for the studies checked, an unresolved V gene accounts for under half, and the remainder has no known explanation. Counted in this sample were 400,000 to 500,000 clones; 80% to 90% of them appeared once. The ten biggest clones cover 2.5% of the sample.

The sample consisted of peripheral blood, taken in a trial of Ad26.COV2.S vaccine versus placebo. These receptors were collected from a person between 18 and 60 years old who received the Ad26.COV2.S COVID-19 vaccine or a placebo.

This sequence joins TRBV6-5 and TRBJ1-2; tentative D call: TRBD1 (6 bases). Between the trimmed V and J ends, which lost 8 bases and 3 bases, there was a span of 16 bases. CDR1 and CDR2 from the germline V gene are MNHEY and SVGAGI. CDR3 length equals 14 residues. CDR3 protein: CASGLGGGDYGYTF. CDR3 DNA: TGTGCCAGCGGGCTAGGAGGGGGGGACTATGGCTACACCTTC.

V gene TRBV5-4 combines with J gene TRBJ1-6; no firm D call. Trimming pared 5 bases from V and 11 bases from J, leaving 20 bases between. The CDR3 is 15 amino acids. CDR1 is SGHNT, CDR2 YYREEE, per germline (reference sequence). The CDR3 loop reads CASRPATDFVAPLHF. The CDR3 DNA sequence: TGTGCCAGCAGACCCGCAACGGACTTTGTAGCACCCCTCCACTTT.

This clone has just a few counts. This rearrangement joins TRBV4-3 to TRBJ1-3; D is unresolved. The CDR3 runs 15 residues. Germline CDR1 reads LGHNA; CDR2 reads YSLEER. The V end was cut by 0 bases, the J end by 4 bases, with 10 bases between. The CDR3 region has the DNA TGCGCCAGCAGCCAAGAGGAGGGCGCCGGAAACACCATATATTTT. It yields the protein CASSQEEGAGNTIYF.

The chain carries TRBV4-2 and TRBJ2-5; D possibly corresponds to TRBD1 (6 bases). This CDR3 comprises 17 residues. V was pared by 3 bases and J by 3 bases, with 20 bases between. CDR1 LGHNA and CDR2 YNFKEQ come from the germline V gene. CDR3 DNA sequence: TGTGCCAGCAGCCATACGACGAGACAGGCCGTCGAAGAGACCCAGTACTTC. It yields the protein CASSHTTRQAVEETQYF.

The chain uses TRBV5-6 and TRBJ1-1; D not resolved. This CDR3 spans 14 amino acids. Looked up from germline, CDR1 is SGHDT and CDR2 is YYEEEE. V shed 4 bases and J shed 7 bases, with 17 bases lying between them. The CDR3: CASSRPVSAIEAFF. The CDR3 DNA is TGTGCCAGCAGCCGGCCGGTATCTGCCATTGAAGCTTTCTTT.

The chain combines TRBV5-6 with TRBJ1-2; TRBD1 matches at 7 bases. V shed 5 bases, J shed 4 bases, and the junction held 8 bases outside the gene matches. Germline lookup yields CDR1 SGHDT and CDR2 YYEEEE. The CDR3 has 14 amino acids. This CDR3 reads CASSYRGTGYGYTF. The CDR3, as DNA: TGTGCCAGCAGTTACAGGGGTACGGGCTATGGCTACACCTTC.

The chain joins TRBV6-5 to TRBJ2-3; tentative D call: TRBD2 (5 bases). Germline V CDR1 and CDR2: MNHEY, SVGAGI. V was cut by 6 bases and J by 2 bases, with 9 bases left in between. The CDR3 spans 13 residues. CDR3 sequence reads: CASRRAYTDTQYF. The CDR3 region has the DNA TGTGCCAGCAGGCGGGCGTACACAGATACGCAGTATTTT.

The V gene is TRBV5-6, the J gene TRBJ2-2; TRBD1 might be the D (6 bases). Per germline, CDR1 SGHDT and CDR2 YYEEEE. CDR3 length: 15 amino acids. Trimming stripped 5 bases from V and 1 base from J, with 12 bases between. CDR3 sequence: CASRGWTENTGELFF. CDR3 bases: TGTGCCAGCAGAGGGTGGACAGAGAACACCGGGGAGCTGTTTTTT.

CDR3 bases: TGTGCCAGCAGCTTCTCGGCCACTGAAGCTTTCTTT. Its protein is CASSFSATEAFF. The rearrangement uses TRBV7-9 and TRBJ1-1; no reliable D call. V lost 3 bases and J lost 4, with 6 bases in between. The CDR3 has 12 amino acids. Germline V gene sequence: CDR1 SEHNR, CDR2 FQNEAQ (reference sequence).

This chain joins TRBV10-3 and TRBJ2-4; possibly TRBD2 for D (5 bases). The CDR3 consists of 16 residues. With 2 bases removed from V and 2 bases from J, the gap between germline ends came to 13 bases. Germline-derived CDR1 and CDR2 are ENHRY and SYGVKD. The CDR3 reads CAISERAEGTKNIQYF. The DNA for the CDR3 is TGTGCCATCAGTGAGCGCGCCGAGGGCACCAAAAACATTCAGTACTTC.

The chain carries TRBV5-8 and TRBJ2-7, with D possibly TRBD1 on 5 matching bases. Trimming took off 2 bases at V and 2 bases at J, with 11 bases between the two ends. The CDR3 spans 14 residues. Germline V CDR1 and CDR2: SGHTS, YDEGEE. As DNA, the CDR3 is TGTGCCAGCAGCTTATGGCAGGGAACCTACGAGCAGTACTTC. Its protein is CASSLWQGTYEQYF.

The chain carries TRBV15 and TRBJ1-1; possibly TRBD1 for D (5 bases). The V gene's germline CDR1 is LNHNV and CDR2 YYDKDF (reference sequence). V lost 3 bases and J lost 9, with 11 bases in between. The CDR3 has 12 amino acids. CDR3 sequence: CATSSPGLKAFF. In DNA, the CDR3 is TGTGCCACCAGCAGTCCGGGACTAAAAGCTTTCTTT.

The genes are TRBV7-2 and TRBJ2-1; 8 nucleotides agree with TRBD2. J was trimmed by 9 bases and V by 7 bases; bases with no gene match: 11. Germline CDR1 is SGHTA and CDR2 is FQGNSA. The CDR3 has 14 residues. CDR3 sequence: CASNRGTSIAEQFF. For the CDR3, the DNA is TGTGCCAGCAACCGCGGGACTAGTATCGCTGAGCAGTTCTTC.

The chain carries TRBV19 and TRBJ2-3; 10 bases agree with TRBD1. Germline assignment: CDR1 LNHDA and CDR2 SQIVND (reference sequence). The CDR3 spans 15 residues. V was clipped by 2 bases and J by 3 bases; unmatched bases: 2. CDR3 protein: CASSIRQGATDTQYF. DNA for the CDR3: TGTGCCAGTAGTATACGACAGGGGGCTACAGATACGCAGTATTTT.

The sample holds one count of this clone. Different DNA sequences within this sample yield the same CDR3. The rearrangement links TRBV18 to TRBJ2-4; 7 bases are shared with TRBD1. The CDR3 spans 16 residues. V shed 3 bases, J shed 0 bases, and the junction held 5 bases outside the gene matches. In germline, CDR1 is KGHSH, CDR2 LQKENI. CDR3 DNA: TGTGCCAGCTCACCTCCGGGACAGCTAGCCAAAAACATTCAGTACTTC. Translated: CASSPPGQLAKNIQYF.

In nucleotides, the CDR3 is TGTGCCAGCAGCCTCTGGGCGGATTCCTACAATGAGCAGTTCTTC. As protein: CASSLWADSYNEQFF. This sequence joins TRBV7-2 and TRBJ2-1; D call uncertain. This CDR3 contains 15 residues. Germline V gene lookup returns CDR1 SGHTA and CDR2 FQGNSA. V lost 5 bases to trimming and J lost 1 base, with 12 bases between them.

The chain uses TRBV9 and TRBJ2-5; a possible D gene is TRBD2 (7 bases). Germline CDR1 SGDLS, CDR2 YYNGEE. The CDR3 sequence is 16 residues long. V was cut by 4 bases and J by 5 bases, with 21 bases left in between. The CDR3 DNA reads TGTGCCAGCAGCCCCAAAGGGGGGGGGTCTGTGGAGACCCAGTACTTC. It specifies CASSPKGGGSVETQYF.

The chain uses TRBV5-1 and TRBJ2-2, with D perhaps TRBD1 (5 bases). The CDR3 totals 15 residues. CDR1 is SGHRS, CDR2 YFSETQ, per germline. Between the trimmed V and J ends, which lost 4 bases and 0 bases, there was a span of 10 bases. As DNA, the CDR3 is TGCGCCAGCAGCCCAGACAGCACGAACACCGGGGAGCTGTTTTTT. It specifies CASSPDSTNTGELFF.